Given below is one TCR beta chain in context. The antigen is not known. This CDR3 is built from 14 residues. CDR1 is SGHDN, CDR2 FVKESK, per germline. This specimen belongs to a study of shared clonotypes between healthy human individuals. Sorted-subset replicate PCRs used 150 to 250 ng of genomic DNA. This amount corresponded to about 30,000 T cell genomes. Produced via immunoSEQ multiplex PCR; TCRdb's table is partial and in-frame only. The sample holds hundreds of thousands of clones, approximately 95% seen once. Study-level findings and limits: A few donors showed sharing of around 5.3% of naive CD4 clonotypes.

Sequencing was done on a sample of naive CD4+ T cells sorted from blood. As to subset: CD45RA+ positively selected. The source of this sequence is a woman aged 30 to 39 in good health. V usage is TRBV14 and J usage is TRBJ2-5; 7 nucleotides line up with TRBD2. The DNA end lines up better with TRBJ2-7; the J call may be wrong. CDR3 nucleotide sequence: TGTGCCAGCAGCCAAGGACTAGCTCACTACGAGCAGTACTTC. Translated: CASSQGLAHYEQYF.